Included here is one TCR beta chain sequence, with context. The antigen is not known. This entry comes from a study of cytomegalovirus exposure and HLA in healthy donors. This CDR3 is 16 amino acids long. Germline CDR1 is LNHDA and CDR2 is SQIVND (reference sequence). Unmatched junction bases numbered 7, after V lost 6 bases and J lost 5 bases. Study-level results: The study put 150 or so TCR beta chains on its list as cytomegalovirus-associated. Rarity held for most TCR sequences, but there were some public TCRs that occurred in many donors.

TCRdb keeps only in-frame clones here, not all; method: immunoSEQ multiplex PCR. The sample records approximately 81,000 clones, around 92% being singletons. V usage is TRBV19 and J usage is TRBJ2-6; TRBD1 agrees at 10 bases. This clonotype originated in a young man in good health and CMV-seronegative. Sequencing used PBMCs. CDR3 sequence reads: CASSGTGVNRANVLTF. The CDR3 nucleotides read TGTGCCAGTAGCGGGACAGGGGTTAATAGGGCCAACGTCCTGACTTTC.